This is a list of T cell receptor beta chains from one sample in a study of cytomegalovirus exposure and HLA in healthy donors. TCRdb's copy holds only in-frame clones and misses some; the assay was immunoSEQ multiplex PCR. The data hold about 61,000 clones, with about 90% observed a single time. The material sequenced was PBMCs. These receptors originate from a man aged 25-45 years in good health and CMV-seropositive. CDR3s include the opening cysteine and the closing phenylalanine or tryptophan.

CDR3aa	v_gene	j_gene
CASKMIGRSHSGANVLTF	TRBV27	TRBJ2-6
CSSDGLAGGTYEQYF	TRBV29-1	TRBJ2-7
CAWSGGAQTYEQYF	TRBV30	TRBJ2-7
CASSPPGGHISYEQYF	TRBV18	TRBJ2-7
CASSQDRDRVLREQFF	TRBV4-3	TRBJ2-1
CASSESGLAGVIEQFF	TRBV10-2	TRBJ2-1
CASSPGEPETEQFF	TRBV18	TRBJ2-1
CASIGDYSYEQYF	TRBV25-1	TRBJ2-7
CASSPDRALDQPQHF	TRBV6-5	TRBJ1-5
CASSGQGLERTGELFF	TRBV6-1	TRBJ2-2
CASSQVRASGGEVYEQYF	TRBV4-1	TRBJ2-7
CATSRNSAGETQYF	TRBV15	TRBJ2-5
CASSKFGGSGYEQYF	TRBV19	TRBJ2-7
CASSLAGPSGRLEETQYF	TRBV7-9	TRBJ2-5
CASSDGDNSPLHF	TRBV6-1	TRBJ1-6
CAWNRAGTAQETQYF	TRBV30	TRBJ2-5
CASSAGLADYNEQFF	TRBV5-1	TRBJ2-1
CASRGQLGAYGYTF	TRBV5-1	TRBJ1-2
CASSLSGGWETQYF	TRBV28	TRBJ2-5
CASSPRPKMNTEAFF	TRBV6-5	TRBJ1-1
CASSHSDYSYEQYF	TRBV5-6	TRBJ2-7
CASSFRDKYNSGANVLTF	TRBV11-2	TRBJ2-6
CASSSGRCEQYF	TRBV7-2	TRBJ2-7
CASSLGQVSNEKLFF	TRBV7-9	TRBJ1-4
CASSSGTSGSSYEQYF	TRBV28	TRBJ2-7
CALGQGENTEAFF	TRBV6-5	TRBJ1-1
CASSTGGLGNTEAFF	TRBV6-5	TRBJ1-1
CASRQGGTYNEQFF	TRBV5-1	TRBJ2-1
CASSVARQGPHEQFF	TRBV9	TRBJ2-1
CASGGVGNTEAFF	TRBV9	TRBJ1-1
CASSYRQGQETQYF	TRBV6-6	TRBJ2-5
CAWNRVSYNEQFF	TRBV30	TRBJ2-1
CASSRLAVISTDTQYF	TRBV4-2	TRBJ2-3
CASSSRGRGVSGANVLTF	TRBV5-8	TRBJ2-6
CAWSAGGHTEAFF	TRBV30	TRBJ1-1
CASSLSSGVYEQYF	TRBV28	NA
CASSKGHSNYGYTF	TRBV2	TRBJ1-2
CASSPLQGTNYEQYF	TRBV5-1	TRBJ2-7
CASGLDAGDEAFF	TRBV12-5	TRBJ1-1
CASSLPRGHEQYF	TRBV28	TRBJ2-7
CASSPREVYNEQFF	TRBV7-8	TRBJ2-1
CASSFRNEKLFF	TRBV27	TRBJ1-4
CASSTGQDGGEAFF	TRBV5-1	TRBJ1-1